Here is one T cell receptor beta chain with its context. Its antigen is not identified. V gave up 4 bases and J gave up 3 bases, with 13 bases separating them. The CDR3 is 15 residues long. CDR1 is KGHDR, CDR2 SFDVKD, per germline. This sample stems from a study of T cells after yellow fever vaccination. The overall study: Fractions with few cells were prepared using SMART-Seq v4 Ultra Low Input.

Findings and caveats of the study: A large majority of primary-vaccination clones showed up again after the booster (96% CD4, 75% to 90% CD8).

5'RACE template switching produced TCR cDNA carrying a universal primer site and UMIs. TCRdb ran MiXCR on the 5' RACE reads and lists one entry per CDR3 protein. Here the sample spans 450,000 to 550,000 distinct CDR3 sequences, less than 25% being singletons. The material sequenced was PBMCs, taken approximately 22 days after the first yellow fever vaccination. This clonotype was sampled from a man between 18 and 35 years old who received the YFV17D yellow fever vaccine. This rearrangement joins TRBV24-1 to TRBJ2-3; the D is unclear. The CDR3 nucleotides are TGTGCCACCAGTGACCCTATAGAGCGTACAGATACGCAGTATTTT. Its protein product is CATSDPIERTDTQYF.